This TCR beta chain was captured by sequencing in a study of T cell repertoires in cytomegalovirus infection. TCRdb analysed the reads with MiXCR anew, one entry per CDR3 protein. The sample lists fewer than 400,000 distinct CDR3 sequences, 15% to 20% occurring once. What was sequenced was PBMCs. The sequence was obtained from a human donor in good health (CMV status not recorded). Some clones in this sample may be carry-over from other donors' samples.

The CDR3 DNA reads as TGTGCCGGGGGACAGTACAATCAGCCCCAGCATTTT. Residues: CAGGQYNQPQHF. The rearrangement joins TRBV28 to TRBJ1-5, with 7 bases matching TRBD1. Germline loops: CDR1 MDHEN, CDR2 SYDVKM. The V and J ends lost 11 bases and 3 bases, in that order; junction bases with no gene match: 4. CDR3 size: 12 residues. Looking up the rest from reference TRBV28 and TRBJ1-5 gives the full variable domain: DVKVTQSSRYLVKRTGEKVFLECVQDMDHENMFWYRQDPGLGLRLIYFSYDVKMKEKGDIPEGYSVSREKKERFSLILESASTNQTSMYLCAGGQYNQPQHFGDGTRLSIL.